A selection of T cell receptor beta chains follows, all from one sample in a study of shared clonotypes between healthy human individuals. Method: immunoSEQ multiplex PCR; TCRdb's copy keeps in-frame clones and lacks some. The sample yields around 2,100,000 clones, approximately 94% seen once. The sample consisted of naive CD8+ T cells sorted from blood. These receptors came from a man aged 18 to 30 in good health. CDR3s include the opening cysteine and the closing phenylalanine or tryptophan. A D gene is named only where the DNA matches it firmly. Clone size is given for some rows only: seen once, a few or many times, or a class if the clone is expanded.

TRBV4-3,-,TRBJ2-7,-,CASSQGQGFHEQYF,TGCGCCAGCAGCCAAGGGCAGGGGTTCCACGAGCAGTACTTC
TRBV19,once,TRBJ1-3,-,CASSIGHFSGNTIYF,TGTGCCAGTAGTATCGGACACTTCTCTGGAAACACCATATATTTT
TRBV29-1,-,TRBJ2-3,-,CSVIPGASTDTQYF,TGCAGCGTTATTCCGGGGGCCAGCACAGATACGCAGTATTTT
TRBV7-9,-,TRBJ2-5,TRBD2,CASSPIGLAEQETQYF,TGTGCCAGCAGCCCGATAGGACTAGCGGAGCAAGAGACCCAGTACTTC
TRBV21-1,-,TRBJ2-1,-,CASSDKRGTYNEQFF,TGTGCCAGCAGCGATAAAAGGGGCACCTACAATGAGCAGTTCTTC
TRBV11-2,-,TRBJ2-7,-,CASSLQADYEQYF,TGTGCCAGCAGCTTACAGGCGGACTACGAGCAGTACTTC
TRBV7-9,-,TRBJ2-2,TRBD2,CASSLNDGLAAITGELFF,TGTGCCAGCAGCTTAAACGACGGGCTAGCGGCGATCACCGGGGAGCTGTTTTTT
TRBV27,-,TRBJ2-4,-,CASSLRDGGNIQYF,TGTGCCAGCAGTTTACGGGACGGGGGAAACATTCAGTACTTC
TRBV27,-,TRBJ1-5,-,CASSSGAGSQPQHF,TGTGCCAGCAGTTCCGGGGCCGGCAGTCAGCCCCAGCATTTT
TRBV11-2,-,TRBJ2-5,TRBD2,CASSFGGQETQYF,TGTGCCAGCAGCTTCGGGGGGCAAGAGACCCAGTACTTC
TRBV6-4,once,TRBJ2-7,TRBD1,CASSDPPKFPGQATYEQYF,TGTGCCAGCAGTGATCCTCCTAAATTCCCGGGACAGGCGACCTACGAGCAGTACTTC
TRBV28,-,TRBJ1-1,-,CATNRGPPWVIF,TGTGCCACCAACCGGGGCCCCCCGTGGGTGATCTTT
TRBV13,-,TRBJ2-7,TRBD1,CASSSGDSYEQYF,TGTGCCAGCAGCTCAGGGGACAGCTACGAGCAGTACTTC
TRBV9,-,TRBJ1-1,-,CASSAPSYEAFF,TGTGCCAGCAGCGCCCCTTCTTACGAAGCTTTCTTT
TRBV13,once,TRBJ2-7,TRBD1,CASSPRQSLTGTYEQYF,TGTGCCAGCAGCCCCCGGCAGTCGCTGACAGGGACCTACGAGCAGTACTTC